The 3 T cell receptor beta chains given below trace back to one sample, sequenced in a study of T cell changes during pregnancy in multiple sclerosis. The table came from immunoSEQ multiplex PCR; TCRdb's copy has only in-frame clones and leaves some out. The sample has some 40,000 clones; approximately 92% are singletons. Sequenced input: peripheral blood. The receptors shown here come from a female donor with multiple sclerosis, enrolled in a pregnancy study.

The chain couples TRBV5-1 to TRBJ1-2, with a possible D match to TRBD1 (6 bases). V dropped 3 bases and J dropped 6 bases, with 12 bases sitting between them. The V gene's germline CDR1 is SGHRS and CDR2 YFSETQ. This CDR3 comprises 13 residues. In DNA, the CDR3 is TGCGCCAGCAGCTCCGGAGGGGGGAATGGCTACACCTTC. Amino acid sequence: CASSSGGGNGYTF.

The genes are TRBV6-5 and TRBJ2-3; D gene uncertain. CDR1 and CDR2 from the germline V gene are MNHEY and SVGAGI. This CDR3 spans 11 amino acids. Trimming removed 8 bases at V and 10 bases at J, with 13 bases between. DNA of the CDR3: TGTGCCAGCCGACGCCTCAATGCGCAGTATTTT. Its translation is CASRRLNAQYF.

Written as DNA, the CDR3 is TGTGCCAGCAGTTATTGGGGGGGCTCCTACAATGAGCAGTTCTTC. It specifies CASSYWGGSYNEQFF. V and J are TRBV6-5 and TRBJ2-1; TRBD2 matches at 7 bases. J was trimmed by 0 bases and V by 3 bases; bases with no gene match: 2. The CDR3 totals 15 residues. Germline CDR1 MNHEY, CDR2 SVGAGI.